What follows are 4 T cell receptor beta chains derived from one specimen sequenced in a study of CD8 T cells in Susac syndrome. RNA, at about 0.45 to 1 ug, was reverse transcribed with random hexamers. Via MiXCR, TCRdb re-called the immunoSEQ multiplex PCR reads, giving one row per CDR3 protein. The data hold more than 250,000 distinct CDR3 sequences, with about 91% observed a single time. Material: CD4+ T cells from PBMCs. The receptors derive from a human donor with multiple sclerosis.

This chain connects TRBV20-1 to TRBJ2-3; the match to TRBD2 covers 11 bases. Germline assignment: CDR1 DFQATT and CDR2 SNEGSKA (reference sequence). The CDR3 covers 15 residues. J gave up 1 base and V 6 bases, and 6 bases lay outside the gene matches. The CDR3 region has the DNA TGCAGTGCCAGCCAGGGACTAGCGGGCACAGATACGCAGTATTTT. This translates into CSASQGLAGTDTQYF.

V and J are TRBV15 and TRBJ2-7; weak D call: TRBD1 (5 bases). The CDR3 is 13 residues long. With 0 bases removed from V and 7 bases from J, the gap between germline ends came to 10 bases. Germline CDR1 is LNHNV and CDR2 is YYDKDF (reference sequence). CDR3 DNA sequence: TGTGCCACCAGCAGAGACAGGGCCAGGGAGCAGTACTTC. Translated, it gives CATSRDRAREQYF.

V is TRBV7-9 and J is TRBJ2-1; D is unresolved. The CDR3 has 16 amino acids. V was cut by 2 bases and J by 0 bases, with 11 bases left in between. CDR1 is SEHNR and CDR2 is FQNEAQ in the germline V gene (reference sequence). As DNA, the CDR3 is TGTGCCAGCAGCTTACGGCCTTGGAGCTCCTACAATGAGCAGTTCTTC. Translating gives CASSLRPWSSYNEQFF. The full variable domain, completed using reference TRBV7-9 and TRBJ2-1, is DTGVSQNPRHKITKRGQNVTFRCDPISEHNRLYWYRQTLGQGPEFLTYFQNEAQLEKSRLLSDRFSAERPKGSFSTLEIQRTEQGDSAMYLCASSLRPWSSYNEQFFGPGTRLTVL.

This clonotype came up once. The genes are TRBV11-3 and TRBJ2-3, with TRBD1 matching over 7 bases. The CDR3 length is 16 residues. Germline values: CDR1 SGHNT, CDR2 YENEEA. V trimming: 2 bases; J trimming: 0 bases; junction bases outside the gene matches: 5. CDR3 loop: CASSLFGTASTDTQYF. The CDR3 nucleotides are TGTGCCAGCAGCTTATTCGGGACAGCTAGCACAGATACGCAGTATTTT.